Following are 29 T cell receptor beta chains from one sample sequenced in a study of cytomegalovirus exposure and HLA in healthy donors. It was with 60 Vbeta and 13 Jbeta primers that the PCR ran. TCRdb's copy holds only in-frame clones and misses some; the assay was immunoSEQ multiplex PCR. The repertoire holds some 110,000 clones, with around 78% as singletons. The sample was PBMCs. The receptors come from a man aged 35 to 55 in good health and CMV-seronegative.

This rearrangement joins TRBV5-1 to TRBJ2-7, with 7 positions matching TRBD2. V shed 3 bases, J shed 3 bases, and the junction held 6 bases outside the gene matches. The CDR3 consists of 14 residues. Germline lookup yields CDR1 SGHRS and CDR2 YFSETQ. The CDR3 nucleotides are TGCGCCAGCAGCTATGACGGCGGGGGCTACGAGCAGTACTTC. The encoded protein is CASSYDGGGYEQYF.

The chain has TRBV5-1 and TRBJ2-7, with 14 bases matching TRBD2. With 2 bases clipped from V and 4 bases from J, the junction kept 11 bases outside the gene matches. The length of the CDR3 is 18 residues. Germline V gene sequence: CDR1 SGHRS, CDR2 YFSETQ. CDR3: CASSFFVGTSGGAYEQYF. For the CDR3, the DNA is TGCGCCAGCAGCTTCTTCGTTGGGACTAGCGGGGGTGCTTACGAGCAGTACTTC.

The J gene is TRBJ1-4, the V gene TRBV7-3, with no clear D. The CDR3 is made up of 13 amino acids. Deletions cut 4 bases from V and 4 bases from J, with 7 bases between. The V gene's germline CDR1 is SGHTA and CDR2 FQGTGA. CDR3 DNA sequence: TGTGCCAGCAGCTACCAACATAATGAAAAACTGTTTTTT. It is translated as CASSYQHNEKLFF.

The rearrangement links TRBV5-1 to TRBJ1-4; 8 bases map to TRBD1. Trimming at V came to 1 base and at J to 8 bases, leaving 4 bases not matched to a gene. The CDR3 length is 14 residues. Germline loops: CDR1 SGHRS, CDR2 YFSETQ. For the CDR3, the DNA is TGCGCCAGCAGCTTGAGCCAGGGGGCCGAAAAACTGTTTTTT. Protein product: CASSLSQGAEKLFF.

The chain has TRBV5-1 and TRBJ2-7, with D maybe TRBD2 (5 bases). Germline CDR1 SGHRS, CDR2 YFSETQ. The CDR3 extends over 13 amino acids. The V end lost 6 bases, the J end lost 2 bases, and 12 bases lay between the germline ends. The CDR3, as DNA: TGCGCCAGCAACGATCCCGGGACCTACGAGCAGTACTTC. This gives the protein CASNDPGTYEQYF.

In this sample, this clone turned up a few times. This sequence joins TRBV10-3 and TRBJ1-2; no reliable D call. The germline gives CDR1 ENHRY, CDR2 SYGVKD. V was cut by 6 bases and J by 3 bases, with 8 bases left in between. The CDR3 is 12 residues long. The CDR3 protein is CAISQVDYGYTF. The CDR3 nucleotides are TGTGCCATCAGCCAGGTAGACTATGGCTACACCTTC.

The chain recombines TRBV5-6 with TRBJ1-3; no definite D call. The CDR3 is made up of 14 amino acids. Germline CDR1 and CDR2: SGHDT and YYEEEE. Trimming cost V 5 bases and J 4 bases, with 13 bases left between them. This CDR3 is CASRPGVAGNTIYF. CDR3 coding DNA: TGTGCCAGCAGGCCCGGGGTAGCAGGAAACACCATATATTTT.

This chain joins TRBV7-9 and TRBJ2-5; D remains unclear. This CDR3 spans 15 amino acids. Germline lookup yields CDR1 SEHNR and CDR2 FQNEAQ (reference sequence). Deletions cut 5 bases from V and 1 base from J, with 14 bases between. CDR3 sequence reads: CASSPSFGFQETQYF. The CDR3 DNA sequence: TGTGCCAGCAGCCCATCTTTCGGGTTCCAAGAGACCCAGTACTTC. The variable domain in full, with the rest retrieved from reference TRBV7-9 and TRBJ2-5, is DTGVSQNPRHKITKRGQNVTFRCDPISEHNRLYWYRQTLGQGPEFLTYFQNEAQLEKSRLLSDRFSAERPKGSFSTLEIQRTEQGDSAMYLCASSPSFGFQETQYFGPGTRLLVL.

This clone was seen a single time. The CDR3 spells CASSITGELFF. The CDR3 DNA is TGTGCCAGCTCTATCACCGGGGAGCTGTTTTTT. This chain joins TRBV6-6 and TRBJ2-2; D not certain. The CDR3 spans 11 residues. Germline assignment: CDR1 MNHNY and CDR2 SVGAGI (reference sequence). V lost 8 bases to trimming and J lost 4 bases, with 5 bases between them.

The rearrangement links TRBV9 to TRBJ1-5, with D perhaps TRBD1 (6 bases). This CDR3 contains 14 residues. Germline lookup yields CDR1 SGDLS and CDR2 YYNGEE. With 0 bases removed from V and 7 bases from J, the gap between germline ends came to 11 bases. The DNA of the CDR3 is TGTGCCAGCAGCGTAGAGGGGGGGGCCCAGCCCCAGCATTTT. It is translated as CASSVEGGAQPQHF. Variable domain in full (rest from reference TRBV9 and TRBJ1-5): DSGVTQTPKHLITATGQRVTLRCSPRSGDLSVYWYQQSLDQGLQFLIQYYNGEERAKGNILERFSAQQFPDLHSELNLSSLELGDSALYFCASSVEGGAQPQHFGDGTRLSIL.

This chain links TRBV4-2 with TRBJ2-5; D is undetermined. The DNA end lines up better with TRBJ2-7; the J call may be wrong. This CDR3 contains 12 residues. The germline CDR1 and CDR2 sequences are LGHNA and YNFKEQ. The CDR3: CASSPTLHEQYF. The CDR3 nucleotides are TGTGCCAGCAGCCCCACGTTGCACGAGCAGTACTTC.

This clone occurred once. This chain uses TRBV28 with TRBJ1-1; 8 nucleotides agree with TRBD1. CDR3 length: 12 residues. CDR1 and CDR2 from the germline V gene are MDHEN and SYDVKM. V was clipped by 6 bases and J by 8 bases; unmatched bases: 5. CDR3 in amino acids: CASRDRDREAFF. CDR3 nucleotide sequence: TGTGCCAGCAGGGACCGGGACAGGGAAGCTTTCTTT.

V and J are TRBV10-3 and TRBJ2-7; D remains unclear. V shed 3 bases and J shed 2 bases, with 5 bases lying between them. The CDR3 extends over 12 amino acids. The germline gives CDR1 ENHRY, CDR2 SYGVKD. The CDR3 spells CAISESTYEQYF. CDR3 nucleotide sequence: TGTGCCATCAGTGAATCTACCTACGAGCAGTACTTC.

This chain connects TRBV27 to TRBJ2-7; 9 bases are shared with TRBD1. The CDR3 totals 15 residues. Germline loops: CDR1 MNHEY, CDR2 SMNVEV (reference sequence). With 5 bases clipped from V and 0 bases from J, the junction kept 5 bases outside the gene matches. The CDR3 protein is CASSPRTGVSYEQYF. Written as DNA, the CDR3 is TGTGCCAGCAGTCCGCGGACAGGGGTCTCCTACGAGCAGTACTTC.

The V and J genes are TRBV20-1 and TRBJ2-7; D might be TRBD1 (6 bases). The germline V gene encodes CDR1 DFQATT and CDR2 SNEGSKA (reference sequence). V was pared by 5 bases and J by 7 bases, with 12 bases between. This CDR3 has 11 amino acids. The chain's CDR3 is CSARQTGEQYF. CDR3 DNA: TGCAGTGCTCGCCAGACAGGAGAGCAGTACTTC.

This chain uses TRBV7-6 with TRBJ1-5, with D possibly being TRBD1 (6 bases). The V gene's germline CDR1 is SGHVS and CDR2 FNYEAQ. The V end lost 2 bases, the J end lost 0 bases, and 14 bases lay between the germline ends. The CDR3 consists of 17 residues. The CDR3 DNA follows: TGTGCCAGCAGCTTACGGTCGGGGGGCATTAGCAATCAGCCCCAGCATTTT. Translation: CASSLRSGGISNQPQHF. Variable domain in full (rest from reference TRBV7-6 and TRBJ1-5): GAGVSQSPRYKVTKRGQDVALRCDPISGHVSLYWYRQALGQGPEFLTYFNYEAQQDKSGLPNDRFSAERPEGSISTLTIQRTEQRDSAMYRCASSLRSGGISNQPQHFGDGTRLSIL.

This sequence joins TRBV6-1 and TRBJ1-5; D uncertain. The CDR3 spans 15 residues. V lost 3 bases, J lost 0 bases, and 9 bases lay in between. Per germline, CDR1 MNHNS and CDR2 SASEGT. CDR3 sequence: CASSEVTNSNQPQHF. CDR3 in DNA: TGTGCCAGCAGTGAGGTAACTAATAGCAATCAGCCCCAGCATTTT.

The rearrangement joins TRBV27 to TRBJ2-2, with 7 bases identical to TRBD1. V lost 1 base to trimming and J lost 5 bases; unmatched junction nucleotides: 1. This CDR3 has 14 residues. Germline V lookup: CDR1 MNHEY, CDR2 SMNVEV (reference sequence). The CDR3 loop reads CASSLLQGTGELFF. For the CDR3, the DNA is TGTGCCAGCAGTTTATTACAGGGGACCGGGGAGCTGTTTTTT.

J is TRBJ2-5 and V is TRBV18; possibly TRBD2 for D (5 bases). CDR1 KGHSH and CDR2 LQKENI come from the germline V gene. This CDR3 has 14 amino acids. V lost 0 bases, J lost 5 bases, and 10 bases lay in between. The DNA for the CDR3 is TGTGCCAGCTCACCACCGTTTGTAGCGGAGACCCAGTACTTC. Translation gives CASSPPFVAETQYF.

This clone was detected only a few times. The V and J genes are TRBV9 and TRBJ2-6; 8 positions agree with TRBD1. This CDR3 is built from 17 residues. The V gene's germline CDR1 is SGDLS and CDR2 YYNGEE. Trimming took 4 bases from V and 0 from J; bases not matched to a gene: 6. The CDR3 loop is CASSPWTGRSGANVLTF. Written as DNA, the CDR3 is TGTGCCAGCAGCCCCTGGACAGGGCGCTCTGGGGCCAACGTCCTGACTTTC.

CDR3 residues: CASSFPARTTYEQYF. CDR3 bases: TGTGCCAGCAGTTTTCCGGCGCGGACTACCTACGAGCAGTACTTC. The genes are TRBV28 and TRBJ2-7; TRBD2 might be the D (6 bases). CDR3 length: 15 amino acids. Germline assignment: CDR1 MDHEN and CDR2 SYDVKM. With 3 bases removed from V and 2 bases from J, the gap between germline ends came to 14 bases. Full variable domain (rest looked up from reference TRBV28 and TRBJ2-7): DVKVTQSSRYLVKRTGEKVFLECVQDMDHENMFWYRQDPGLGLRLIYFSYDVKMKEKGDIPEGYSVSREKKERFSLILESASTNQTSMYLCASSFPARTTYEQYFGPGTRLTVT.

This clone was seen just once. The same CDR3 can be traced to other DNA sequences in this sample. V and J are TRBV7-2 and TRBJ2-3, with 7 bases lining up with TRBD1. This CDR3 comprises 15 residues. Per germline, CDR1 SGHTA and CDR2 FQGNSA. Unmatched junction bases numbered 9, after V lost 5 bases and J lost 4 bases. CDR3 nucleotide sequence: TGTGCCAGCAGCACCCGACAGGGTTTAGCAGATACGCAGTATTTT. Translating gives CASSTRQGLADTQYF.

The genes are TRBV9 and TRBJ1-2; TRBD1 is a possible D gene (5 bases). The ends were cut back, 3 bases at V and 5 bases at J, with 11 bases in the middle. The CDR3 is 13 amino acids. The germline CDR1 and CDR2 sequences are SGDLS and YYNGEE. The CDR3 sequence is CASSDRDSYGYTF. The CDR3 nucleotides are TGTGCCAGCAGCGACCGGGACTCGTATGGCTACACCTTC.

For this clone: Relative to the germline gene, one junction end is altered; a read error may explain this. The V gene is TRBV7-7, the J gene TRBJ2-3; possible D gene TRBD1, 6 bases. The CDR3 is made up of 15 amino acids. Germline lookup yields CDR1 SSHAT and CDR2 FNYEAQ (reference sequence). CDR3 DNA sequence: TGTGCTAGCAGCGCCGTCCCGGGACACCAAGATACGCAGTATTTT. This gives the protein CASSAVPGHQDTQYF.

This clone was recorded once. The chain carries TRBV6-1 and TRBJ2-7; D might be TRBD1 (5 bases). Trimming took 4 bases from V and 1 from J, leaving 8 bases between them. Germline CDR1 and CDR2: MNHNS and SASEGT. The CDR3 is 13 residues long. This chain's CDR3 is CASSAAGSYEQYF. As DNA, the CDR3 is TGTGCCAGCAGTGCGGCAGGGTCCTACGAGCAGTACTTC.

The rearrangement joins TRBV7-2 to TRBJ1-2, with a weak D call TRBD1 (6 bases). V was pared by 10 bases and J by 5 bases, with 23 bases between. Germline CDR1 and CDR2: SGHTA and FQGNSA. CDR3 size: 15 residues. The CDR3 protein is CAKRTVETRPYGYTF. CDR3 nucleotides: TGTGCCAAAAGGACAGTCGAGACCCGGCCGTATGGCTACACCTTC.

The chain is built from TRBV4-2 and TRBJ2-7; D is perhaps TRBD1 (5 bases). CDR1 is LGHNA and CDR2 is YNFKEQ in the germline V gene. CDR3 length equals 13 residues. V dropped 0 bases and J dropped 4 bases, with 7 bases sitting between them. CDR3 region: CASSQEGDYEQYF. The CDR3 coding sequence is TGTGCCAGCAGCCAAGAAGGGGATTACGAGCAGTACTTC.

The rearrangement links TRBV5-4 to TRBJ1-6; D call uncertain. Trimming stripped 5 bases from V and 5 bases from J, with 11 bases between. Germline V gene data show CDR1 as SGHNT and CDR2 as YYREEE (reference sequence). The CDR3 runs to 14 residues. In DNA form, the CDR3 reads TGTGCCAGCAGAAAGGACTCAAATAATTCACCCCTCCACTTT. Amino acid sequence: CASRKDSNNSPLHF.

The chain combines TRBV6-1 with TRBJ1-5, with no clear D. CDR3 length: 11 residues. Trimming pared 1 base from V and 12 bases from J, leaving 7 bases between. The V gene's germline CDR1 is MNHNS and CDR2 SASEGT. Written as DNA, the CDR3 is TGTGCCAGCAGTGAAGTCCCCCTCCAGCATTTT. Translating it yields CASSEVPLQHF.